This entry concerns a single T cell receptor beta chain. Its cognate antigen is unknown. The sample is drawn from a study of cytomegalovirus exposure and HLA in healthy donors. Study-level points and caveats: The dataset shows that most TCR sequences were rare, while some public TCRs occurred in many donors. The authors reported that TCR beta sequences could predict HLA-A and HLA-B alleles. These predictions were accurate for most subjects in the first cohort. Productive rates of about 87% or about 30% were seen for most TCR beta V segments in an earlier analysis.

Looked up from germline, CDR1 is MNHNS and CDR2 is SASEGT. The CDR3 runs to 12 residues. V lost 6 bases and J lost 7; bases outside the gene matches: 3. The PCR employed 60 Vbeta primers together with 13 Jbeta primers. Profiled with immunoSEQ multiplex PCR; TCRdb holds only in-frame clones, not every one. The data contain 140,000 to 150,000 clones, around 72% of them singletons. Sample: PBMCs. The gene calls are TRBV6-1 and TRBJ2-1, with 7 positions matching TRBD1. The clonotype originates from a man aged 35 to 55 in good health and CMV-seronegative. CDR3 region: CASSRQGNEQFF. The CDR3 DNA follows: TGTGCCAGCAGCCGACAGGGTAATGAGCAGTTCTTC.